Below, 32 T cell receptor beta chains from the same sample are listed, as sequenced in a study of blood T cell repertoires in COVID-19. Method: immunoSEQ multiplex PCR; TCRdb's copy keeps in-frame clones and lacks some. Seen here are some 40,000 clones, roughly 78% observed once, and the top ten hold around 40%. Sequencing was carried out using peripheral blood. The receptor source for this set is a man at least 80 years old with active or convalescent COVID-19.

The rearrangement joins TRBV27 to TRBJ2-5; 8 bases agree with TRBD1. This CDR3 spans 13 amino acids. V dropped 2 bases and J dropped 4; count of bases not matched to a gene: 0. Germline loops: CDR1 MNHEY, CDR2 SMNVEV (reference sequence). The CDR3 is CASSLTGGETQYF. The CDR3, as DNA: TGTGCCAGCAGTTTAACAGGGGGAGAGACCCAGTACTTC.

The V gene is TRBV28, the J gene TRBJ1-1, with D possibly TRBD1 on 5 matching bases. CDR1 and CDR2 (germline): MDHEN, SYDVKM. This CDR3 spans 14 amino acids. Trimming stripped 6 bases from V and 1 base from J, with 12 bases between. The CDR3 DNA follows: TGTGCCAGCAGCGACCGAGACAGGAACACTGAAGCTTTCTTT. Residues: CASSDRDRNTEAFF.

The CDR3 reads CASSDSRGTGLEKLFF. The CDR3 bases are TGTGCCAGCAGTGATTCTAGAGGCACAGGGTTGGAAAAACTGTTTTTT. J is TRBJ1-4 and V is TRBV6-1; D may be TRBD1 (6 bases). V shed 3 bases and J shed 8 bases, with 19 bases lying between them. The CDR3 spans 16 residues. CDR1 and CDR2 (germline): MNHNS, SASEGT.

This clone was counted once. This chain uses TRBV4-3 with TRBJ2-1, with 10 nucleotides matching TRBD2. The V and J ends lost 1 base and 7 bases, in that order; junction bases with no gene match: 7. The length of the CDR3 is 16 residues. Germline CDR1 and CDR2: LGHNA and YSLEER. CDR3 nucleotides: TGCGCCAGCAGCCAAGGGGCCAGCGGGGGGGTTAATGAGCAGTTCTTC. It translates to CASSQGASGGVNEQFF.

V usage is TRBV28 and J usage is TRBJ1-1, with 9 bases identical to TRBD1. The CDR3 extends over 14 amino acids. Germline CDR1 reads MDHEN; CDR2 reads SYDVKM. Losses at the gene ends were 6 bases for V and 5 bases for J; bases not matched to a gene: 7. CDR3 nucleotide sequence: TGTGCCAGCAGCCAACAGGGGGCTGTTACTGAAGCTTTCTTT. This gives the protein CASSQQGAVTEAFF.

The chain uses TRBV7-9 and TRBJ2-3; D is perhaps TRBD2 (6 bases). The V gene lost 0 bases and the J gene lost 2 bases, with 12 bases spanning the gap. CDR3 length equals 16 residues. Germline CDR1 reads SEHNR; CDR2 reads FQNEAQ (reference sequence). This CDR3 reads CASSLAQGGTTDTQYF. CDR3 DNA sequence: TGTGCCAGCAGCTTAGCGCAAGGCGGGACCACAGATACGCAGTATTTT.

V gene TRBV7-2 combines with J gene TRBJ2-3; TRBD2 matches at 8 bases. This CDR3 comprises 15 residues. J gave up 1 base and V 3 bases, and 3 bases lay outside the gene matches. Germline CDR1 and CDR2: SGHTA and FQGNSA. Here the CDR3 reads CASSFGGGRTDTQYF. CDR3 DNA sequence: TGTGCCAGCAGCTTTGGCGGGGGGCGCACAGATACGCAGTATTTT.

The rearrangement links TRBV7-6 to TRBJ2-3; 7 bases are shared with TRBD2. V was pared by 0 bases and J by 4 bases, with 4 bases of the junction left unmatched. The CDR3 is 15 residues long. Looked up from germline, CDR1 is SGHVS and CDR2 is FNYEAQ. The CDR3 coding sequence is TGTGCCAGCAGCTTAGCGTCCGGGGGGTCAGATACGCAGTATTTT. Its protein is CASSLASGGSDTQYF.

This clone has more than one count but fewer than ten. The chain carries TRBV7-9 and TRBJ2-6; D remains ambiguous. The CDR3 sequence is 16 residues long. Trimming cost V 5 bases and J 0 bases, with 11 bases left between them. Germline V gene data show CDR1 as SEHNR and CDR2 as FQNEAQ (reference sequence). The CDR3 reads CASSPRSGSGANVLTF. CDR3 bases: TGTGCCAGCAGCCCTCGGTCAGGCTCTGGGGCCAACGTCCTGACTTTC. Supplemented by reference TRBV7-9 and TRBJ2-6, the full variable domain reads DTGVSQNPRHKITKRGQNVTFRCDPISEHNRLYWYRQTLGQGPEFLTYFQNEAQLEKSRLLSDRFSAERPKGSFSTLEIQRTEQGDSAMYLCASSPRSGSGANVLTFGAGSRLTVL.

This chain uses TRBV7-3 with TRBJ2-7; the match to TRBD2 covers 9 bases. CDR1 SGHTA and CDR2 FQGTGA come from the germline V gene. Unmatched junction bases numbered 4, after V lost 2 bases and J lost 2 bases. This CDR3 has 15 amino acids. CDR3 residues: CASSLLAGAPYEQYF. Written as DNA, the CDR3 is TGTGCCAGCAGCTTATTAGCGGGGGCCCCCTACGAGCAGTACTTC.

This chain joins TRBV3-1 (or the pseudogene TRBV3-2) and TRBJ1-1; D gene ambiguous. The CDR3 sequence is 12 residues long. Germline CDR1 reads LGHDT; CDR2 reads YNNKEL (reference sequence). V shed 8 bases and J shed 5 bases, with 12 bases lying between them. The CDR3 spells CASGSTVTEAFF. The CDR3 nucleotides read TGTGCCAGCGGGTCGACTGTTACTGAAGCTTTCTTT.

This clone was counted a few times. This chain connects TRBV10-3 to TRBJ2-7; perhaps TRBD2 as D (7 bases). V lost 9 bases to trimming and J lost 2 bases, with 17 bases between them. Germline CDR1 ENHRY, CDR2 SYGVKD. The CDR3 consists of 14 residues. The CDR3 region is CAMASGTKTYEQYF. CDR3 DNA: TGTGCCATGGCCAGCGGGACAAAGACCTACGAGCAGTACTTC.

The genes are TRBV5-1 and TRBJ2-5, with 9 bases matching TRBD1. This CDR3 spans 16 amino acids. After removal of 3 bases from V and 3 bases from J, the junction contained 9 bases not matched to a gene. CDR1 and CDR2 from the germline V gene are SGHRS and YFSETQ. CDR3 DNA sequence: TGCGCCAGCAGCTATGGGGCCGGGACAGGGAAAGAGACCCAGTACTTC. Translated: CASSYGAGTGKETQYF.

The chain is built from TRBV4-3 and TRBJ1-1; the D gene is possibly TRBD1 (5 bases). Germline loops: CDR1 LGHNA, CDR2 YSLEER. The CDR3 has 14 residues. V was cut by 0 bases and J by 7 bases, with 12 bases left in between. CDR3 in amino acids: CASSQDSGGLEAFF. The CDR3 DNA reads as TGCGCCAGCAGCCAAGATAGCGGGGGTCTTGAAGCTTTCTTT.

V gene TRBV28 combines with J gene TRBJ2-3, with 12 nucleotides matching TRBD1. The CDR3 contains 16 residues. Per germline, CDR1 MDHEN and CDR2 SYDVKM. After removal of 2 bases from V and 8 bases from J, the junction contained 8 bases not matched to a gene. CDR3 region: CASSLIGTGGRGTQYF. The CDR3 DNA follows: TGTGCCAGCAGTTTAATTGGGACAGGGGGCCGGGGTACGCAGTATTTT.

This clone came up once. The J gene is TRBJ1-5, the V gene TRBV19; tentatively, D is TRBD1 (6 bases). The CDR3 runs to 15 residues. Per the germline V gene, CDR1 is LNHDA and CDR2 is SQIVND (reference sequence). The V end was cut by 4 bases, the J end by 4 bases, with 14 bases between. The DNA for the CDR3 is TGTGCCAGTAGTACAGACACAGGGCCAAATCAGCCCCAGCATTTT. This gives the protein CASSTDTGPNQPQHF. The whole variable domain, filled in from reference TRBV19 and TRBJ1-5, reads DGGITQSPKYLFRKEGQNVTLSCEQNLNHDAMYWYRQDPGQGLRLIYYSQIVNDFQKGDIAEGYSVSREKKESFPLTVTSAQKNPTAFYLCASSTDTGPNQPQHFGDGTRLSIL.

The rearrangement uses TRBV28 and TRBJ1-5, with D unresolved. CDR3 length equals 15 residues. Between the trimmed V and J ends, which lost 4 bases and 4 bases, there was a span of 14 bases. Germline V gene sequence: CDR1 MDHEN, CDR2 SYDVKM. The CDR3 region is CASSSPHRRNQPQHF. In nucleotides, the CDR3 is TGTGCCAGCAGTTCGCCGCATAGAAGAAATCAGCCCCAGCATTTT.

The CDR3 sequence is CASSQVITGSRSSYEQYF. DNA of the CDR3: TGCGCCAGCAGCCAAGTTATAACGGGTTCCCGAAGCTCCTACGAGCAGTACTTC. V and J are TRBV4-1 and TRBJ2-7, with unresolved D. This CDR3 spans 18 amino acids. Trimming removed 1 base from V and 0 bases from J, with 19 bases in between. Germline V lookup: CDR1 MGHRA, CDR2 YSYEKL.

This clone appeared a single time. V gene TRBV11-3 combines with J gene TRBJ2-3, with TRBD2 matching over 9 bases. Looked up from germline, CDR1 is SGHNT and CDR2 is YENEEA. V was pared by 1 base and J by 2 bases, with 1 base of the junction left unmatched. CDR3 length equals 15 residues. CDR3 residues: CASSLGGRDTDTQYF. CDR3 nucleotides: TGTGCCAGCAGCTTAGGCGGGAGGGACACAGATACGCAGTATTTT.

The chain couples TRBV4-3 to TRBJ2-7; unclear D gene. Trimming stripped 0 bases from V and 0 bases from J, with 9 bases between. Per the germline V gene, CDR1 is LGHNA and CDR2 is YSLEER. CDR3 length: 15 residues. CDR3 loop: CASSQEGYISYEQYF. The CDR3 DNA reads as TGCGCCAGCAGCCAAGAGGGCTACATCTCCTACGAGCAGTACTTC.

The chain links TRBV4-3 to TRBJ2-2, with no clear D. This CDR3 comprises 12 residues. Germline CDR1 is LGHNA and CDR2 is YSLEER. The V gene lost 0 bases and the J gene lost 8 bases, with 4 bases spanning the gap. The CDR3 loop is CASSQDMGELFF. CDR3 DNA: TGCGCCAGCAGCCAAGATATGGGGGAGCTGTTTTTT.

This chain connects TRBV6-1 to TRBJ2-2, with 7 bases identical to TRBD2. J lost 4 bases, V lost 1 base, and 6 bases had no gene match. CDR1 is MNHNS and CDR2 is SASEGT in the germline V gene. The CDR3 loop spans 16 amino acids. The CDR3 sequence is CASSEVSLAITGELFF. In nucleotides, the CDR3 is TGTGCCAGCAGTGAAGTATCACTAGCGATCACCGGGGAGCTGTTTTTT.

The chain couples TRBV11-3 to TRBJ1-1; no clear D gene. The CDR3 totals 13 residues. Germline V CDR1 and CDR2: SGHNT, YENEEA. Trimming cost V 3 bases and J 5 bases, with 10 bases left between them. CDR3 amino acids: CASSLSQVTEAFF. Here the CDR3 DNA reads TGTGCCAGCAGCTTGAGCCAGGTTACTGAAGCTTTCTTT.

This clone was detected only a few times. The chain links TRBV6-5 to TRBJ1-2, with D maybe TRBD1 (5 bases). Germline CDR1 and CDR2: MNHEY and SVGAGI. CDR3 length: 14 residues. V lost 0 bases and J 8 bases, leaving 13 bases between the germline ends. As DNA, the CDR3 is TGTGCCAGCAGTTACTCGAGCAGGGCTGGCGGCTACACCTTC. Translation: CASSYSSRAGGYTF.

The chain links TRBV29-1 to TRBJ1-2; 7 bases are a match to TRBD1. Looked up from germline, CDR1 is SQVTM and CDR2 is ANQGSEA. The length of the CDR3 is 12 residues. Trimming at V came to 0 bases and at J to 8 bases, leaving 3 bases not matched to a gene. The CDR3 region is CSVEDQGGGYTF. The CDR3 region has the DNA TGCAGCGTTGAAGATCAGGGGGGCGGCTACACCTTC.

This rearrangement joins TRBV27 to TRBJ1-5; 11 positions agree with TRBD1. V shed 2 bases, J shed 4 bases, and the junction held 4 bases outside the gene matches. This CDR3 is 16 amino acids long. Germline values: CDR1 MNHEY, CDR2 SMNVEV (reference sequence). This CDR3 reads CASSLLGDRGNQPQHF. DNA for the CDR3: TGTGCCAGCAGTTTACTGGGGGACAGGGGGAATCAGCCCCAGCATTTT.

CDR3 loop: CASSLGRGYGYTF. The DNA for the CDR3 is TGTGCCAGCAGCTTGGGCAGGGGCTATGGCTACACCTTC. The chain employs TRBV5-6 and TRBJ1-2; tentative D call: TRBD1 (6 bases). V was trimmed by 0 bases and J by 4 bases, leaving 7 bases between them. CDR1 and CDR2 (germline): SGHDT, YYEEEE. The CDR3 loop spans 13 amino acids.

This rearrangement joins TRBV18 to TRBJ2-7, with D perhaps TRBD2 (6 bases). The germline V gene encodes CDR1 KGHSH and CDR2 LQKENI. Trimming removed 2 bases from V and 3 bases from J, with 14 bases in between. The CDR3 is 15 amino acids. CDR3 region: CASSPRSGLLYEQYF. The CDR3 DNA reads TGTGCCAGCTCACCAAGGTCGGGACTGCTCTACGAGCAGTACTTC.

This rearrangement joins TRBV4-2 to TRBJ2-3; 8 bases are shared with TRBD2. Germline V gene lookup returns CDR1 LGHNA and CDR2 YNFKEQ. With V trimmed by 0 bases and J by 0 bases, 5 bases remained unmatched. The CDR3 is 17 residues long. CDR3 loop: CASSQDAGGTSTDTQYF. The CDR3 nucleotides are TGTGCCAGCAGCCAAGATGCGGGAGGAACTAGCACAGATACGCAGTATTTT.

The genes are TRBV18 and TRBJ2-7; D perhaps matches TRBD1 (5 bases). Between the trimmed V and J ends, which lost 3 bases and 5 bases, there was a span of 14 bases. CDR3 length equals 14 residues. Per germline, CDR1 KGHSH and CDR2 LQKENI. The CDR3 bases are TGTGCCAGCTCACCCAACGCAGGGTCGGACGAGCAGTACTTC. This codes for CASSPNAGSDEQYF.

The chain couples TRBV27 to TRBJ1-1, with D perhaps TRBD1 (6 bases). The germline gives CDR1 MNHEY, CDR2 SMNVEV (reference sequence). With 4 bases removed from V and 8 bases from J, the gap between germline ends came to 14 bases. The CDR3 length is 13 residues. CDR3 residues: CASSSHRVGEAFF. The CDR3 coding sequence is TGTGCCAGCAGTTCTCACAGGGTGGGCGAAGCTTTCTTT.

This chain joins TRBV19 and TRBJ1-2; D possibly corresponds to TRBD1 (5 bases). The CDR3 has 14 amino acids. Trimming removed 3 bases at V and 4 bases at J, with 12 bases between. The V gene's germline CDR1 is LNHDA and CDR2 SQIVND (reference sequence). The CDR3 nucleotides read TGTGCCAGTAGTATCCCAGGGCTAAGCTATGGCTACACCTTC. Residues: CASSIPGLSYGYTF.